This TCR beta chain was captured by sequencing in a study of molecular identifiers for immune sequencing clone quantification. Background on the study: In replicates, RNA from roughly 21,000 or 96,000 naive CD8 cells was split five ways, four sequenced.

Naive CD8 T cells were sorted, and the gate applied was CD8+CD4-CCR7+CD45RA+. V lost 1 base, J lost 0 bases, and 9 bases stayed unmatched. Germline V gives CDR1 SNHLY, CDR2 FYNNEI. The CDR3 extends over 17 amino acids. Points from the study as a whole: Whereas naive cells kept under 1% of molecules in clones above 20 RNA copies, such clones held over 98% in effectors.

This clonotype appeared many times. Its antigen remains unidentified. Listed TCR primers, together with previously described methods, were used for the bulk TCR libraries. TCRdb re-called the PCR reads through MiXCR, storing one row per CDR3 protein. Among 100,000 or so distinct CDR3 sequences listed, 20% to 25% were seen once. Input material: naive CD8+ T cells from blood, with Jurkat cell RNA spiked in. Subset noted: FACS-sorted CD8+CD4-CCR7+CD45RA+ naive T cells. This TCR derives from a human donor in good health. Some libraries in this study had Jurkat cell RNA spiked in. The chain employs TRBV2 and TRBJ2-7, with 7 bases fitting TRBD2. The CDR3 nucleotides are TGTGCCAGCAGTGAAGGCGATCCGGCTAGCGGCTCCTACGAGCAGTACTTC. It is translated as CASSEGDPASGSYEQYF.